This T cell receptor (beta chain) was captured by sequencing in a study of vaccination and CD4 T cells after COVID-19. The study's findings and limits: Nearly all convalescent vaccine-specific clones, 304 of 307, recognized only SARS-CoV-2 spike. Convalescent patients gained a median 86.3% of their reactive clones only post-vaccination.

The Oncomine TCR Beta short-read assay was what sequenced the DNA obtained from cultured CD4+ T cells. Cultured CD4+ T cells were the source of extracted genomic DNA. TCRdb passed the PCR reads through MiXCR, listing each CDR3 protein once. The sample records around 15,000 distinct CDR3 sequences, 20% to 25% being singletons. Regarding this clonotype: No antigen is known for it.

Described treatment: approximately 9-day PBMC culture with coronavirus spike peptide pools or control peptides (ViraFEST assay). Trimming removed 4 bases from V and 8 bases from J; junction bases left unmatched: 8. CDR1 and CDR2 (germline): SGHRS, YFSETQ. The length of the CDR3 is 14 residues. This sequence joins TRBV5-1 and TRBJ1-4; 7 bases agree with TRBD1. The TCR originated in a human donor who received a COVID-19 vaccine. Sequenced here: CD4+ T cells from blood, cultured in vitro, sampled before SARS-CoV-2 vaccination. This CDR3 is CASSRTGENEKLFF. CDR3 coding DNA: TGCGCCAGCAGCCGAACAGGGGAGAACGAAAAACTGTTTTTT.